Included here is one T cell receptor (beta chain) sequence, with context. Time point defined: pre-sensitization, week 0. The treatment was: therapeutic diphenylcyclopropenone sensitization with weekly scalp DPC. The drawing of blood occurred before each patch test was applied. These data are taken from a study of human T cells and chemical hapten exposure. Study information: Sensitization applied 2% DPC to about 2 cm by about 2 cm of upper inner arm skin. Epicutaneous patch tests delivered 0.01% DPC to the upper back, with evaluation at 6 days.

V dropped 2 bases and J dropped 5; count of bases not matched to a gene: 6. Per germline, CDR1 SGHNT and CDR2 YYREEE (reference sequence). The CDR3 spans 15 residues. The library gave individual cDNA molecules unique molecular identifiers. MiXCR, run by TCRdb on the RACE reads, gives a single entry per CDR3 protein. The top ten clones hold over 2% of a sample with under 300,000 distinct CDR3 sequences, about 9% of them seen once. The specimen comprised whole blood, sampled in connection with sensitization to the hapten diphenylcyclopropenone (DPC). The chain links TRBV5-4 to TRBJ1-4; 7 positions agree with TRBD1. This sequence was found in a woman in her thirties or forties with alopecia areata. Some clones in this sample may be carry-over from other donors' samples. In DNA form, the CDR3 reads TGTGCCAGCAGCTTAGAGGGACAGCTGAATGAAAAACTGTTTTTT. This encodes CASSLEGQLNEKLFF.